The 15 T cell receptor beta chains listed next were all sequenced from one sample in a study of T cells in Graves' hyperthyroidism and ophthalmopathy. TCR beta CDR3 region amplification was performed from RNA transcripts. Primed by the HTBI set, a first-round RT-PCR was run on the TCR CDR3. TCRdb reprocessed the multiplex PCR reads via MiXCR and lists one record per CDR3 protein. The sample holds about 270,000 distinct CDR3 sequences, 15% seen once. Sample: blood. The receptors come from a woman in her fifties or sixties with Graves' hyperthyroidism that later progressed to Graves' ophthalmopathy.

This clonotype was observed at least ten times. The chain has TRBV5-1 and TRBJ2-2; TRBD1 aligns across 7 bases. Trimming took 6 bases from V and 0 from J; bases not matched to a gene: 5. This CDR3 comprises 15 residues. Germline lookup yields CDR1 SGHRS and CDR2 YFSETQ. CDR3 sequence (DNA): TGCGCCAGCACCAGGGGGACAGCGAACACCGGGGAGCTGTTTTTT. Its protein is CASTRGTANTGELFF. The variable domain in full, completed from reference TRBV5-1 and TRBJ2-2, reads KAGVTQTPRYLIKTRGQQVTLSCSPISGHRSVSWYQQTPGQGLQFLFEYFSETQRNKGNFPGRFSGRQFSNSRSEMNVSTLELGDSALYLCASTRGTANTGELFFGEGSRLTVL.

This clonotype was counted once. This may come from a read error, since a much larger clone is one base off. V and J are TRBV6-1 and TRBJ2-2; a possible D gene is TRBD2 (6 bases). The CDR3 totals 15 residues. Germline values: CDR1 MNHNS, CDR2 SASEGT. V was cut by 8 bases and J by 7 bases, with 20 bases left in between. The CDR3, as DNA: TGTGCCAGCGAAATTAGCAGGAGGGCCGACGGGGAGCTGTTTTTT. Its protein product is CASEISRRADGELFF.

This clonotype was observed many times. V is TRBV3-1 and J is TRBJ1-2; D is unresolved. V was pared by 4 bases and J by 4 bases, with 10 bases between. This CDR3 is 13 amino acids long. Germline V lookup: CDR1 LGHDT, CDR2 YNNKEL (reference sequence). CDR3 in amino acids: CASSPAFGYGYTF. The CDR3 bases are TGTGCCAGCAGCCCGGCCTTTGGCTATGGCTACACCTTC.

This clonotype was recorded at least ten times. The chain combines TRBV20-1 with TRBJ2-6; D might be TRBD1 (5 bases). CDR3 size: 14 residues. CDR1 and CDR2 from the germline V gene are DFQATT and SNEGSKA (reference sequence). Trimming took off 6 bases at V and 0 bases at J, with 9 bases between the two ends. The chain's CDR3 is CSAPTASGANVLTF. Written as DNA, the CDR3 is TGCAGTGCGCCGACAGCCTCTGGGGCCAACGTCCTGACTTTC.

This clonotype was observed many times. V usage is TRBV2 and J usage is TRBJ2-1; D gene unclear. Trimming took 6 bases from V and 7 from J, leaving 10 bases between them. This CDR3 spans 12 amino acids. Germline V gives CDR1 SNHLY, CDR2 FYNNEI. For the CDR3, the DNA is TGTGCCAGCAGAGAGGAGCTAAATGAGCAGTTCTTC. Amino acid sequence: CASREELNEQFF.

The table lists this clonotype with a few counts. The chain combines TRBV19 with TRBJ1-2; D not resolved. This CDR3 comprises 11 residues. Germline CDR1 and CDR2: LNHDA and SQIVND (reference sequence). Trimming removed 10 bases at V and 8 bases at J, with 14 bases between. CDR3 in DNA: TGTGCCACCACGGATGTAGGCGGCTACACCTTC. Protein sequence: CATTDVGGYTF. Complete variable domain (other parts from reference TRBV19 and TRBJ1-2): DGGITQSPKYLFRKEGQNVTLSCEQNLNHDAMYWYRQDPGQGLRLIYYSQIVNDFQKGDIAEGYSVSREKKESFPLTVTSAQKNPTAFYLCATTDVGGYTFGSGTRLTVV.

This clonotype was seen at least ten times. The chain's CDR3 is CATSDLGTRRNEQFF. The CDR3 DNA reads TGTGCCACCAGTGATTTAGGGACTAGGAGGAATGAGCAGTTCTTC. The chain combines TRBV24-1 with TRBJ2-1, with 8 bases identical to TRBD2. V lost 1 base, J lost 7 bases, and 5 bases stayed unmatched. Germline V lookup: CDR1 KGHDR, CDR2 SFDVKD. CDR3 length: 15 residues.

This clonotype showed up just a few times. The V gene is TRBV7-9, the J gene TRBJ2-2, with a tentative D call TRBD2 (6 bases). Trimming removed 8 bases at V and 1 base at J, with 17 bases between. Germline values: CDR1 SEHNR, CDR2 FQNEAQ (reference sequence). CDR3 size: 16 residues. The CDR3 reads CASLSQASVNTGELFF. Written as DNA, the CDR3 is TGTGCCAGCTTATCCCAAGCTAGCGTGAACACCGGGGAGCTGTTTTTT.

This rearrangement joins TRBV14 to TRBJ2-6; D is undetermined. Germline V gives CDR1 SGHDN, CDR2 FVKESK. V was clipped by 1 base and J by 2 bases, with 6 bases between them. CDR3 size: 15 residues. DNA of the CDR3: TGTGCCAGCAGCCAAGGTACAGCTGGGGCCAACGTCCTGACTTTC. This encodes CASSQGTAGANVLTF. Full variable domain (remainder filled in from reference TRBV14 and TRBJ2-6): EAGVTQFPSHSVIEKGQTVTLRCDPISGHDNLYWYRRVMGKEIKFLLHFVKESKQDESGMPNNRFLAERTGGTYSTLKVQPAELEDSGVYFCASSQGTAGANVLTFGAGSRLTVL.

Turning to this clonotype: A read error is possible here, since a much larger clone lies one base away. The chain employs TRBV6-2 or TRBV6-3 and TRBJ1-5, with TRBD1 matching 7 bases. The CDR3 covers 12 residues. Germline values: CDR1 MNHEY, CDR2 SVGEGT. V lost 6 bases, J lost 5 bases, and 1 base stayed unmatched. The CDR3 DNA reads TGTGCCAGCAGGACAGGGCATCAGCCCCAGCATTTT. This codes for CASRTGHQPQHF.

This clonotype was seen many times. The genes are TRBV5-1 and TRBJ2-3, with D maybe TRBD2 (6 bases). From germline, CDR1 is SGHRS and CDR2 YFSETQ. This CDR3 spans 15 amino acids. V was pared by 2 bases and J by 2 bases, with 12 bases between. CDR3 in amino acids: CASSFRTGATDTQYF. For the CDR3, the DNA is TGCGCCAGCAGCTTTAGGACGGGAGCCACAGATACGCAGTATTTT. Full variable domain (remainder filled in from reference TRBV5-1 and TRBJ2-3): KAGVTQTPRYLIKTRGQQVTLSCSPISGHRSVSWYQQTPGQGLQFLFEYFSETQRNKGNFPGRFSGRQFSNSRSEMNVSTLELGDSALYLCASSFRTGATDTQYFGPGTRLTVL.

This clonotype came up many times. The J gene is TRBJ2-1, the V gene TRBV27; no clear D gene. CDR3 length: 15 residues. Germline V gene sequence: CDR1 MNHEY, CDR2 SMNVEV (reference sequence). The germline V and J ends were trimmed by 6 bases and 0 bases, with 12 bases remaining between them. DNA for the CDR3: TGTGCCAGCAGGCTCGGACGGAGCTCCTACAATGAGCAGTTCTTC. It codes for CASRLGRSSYNEQFF.

This clonotype was found many times. This sequence joins TRBV28 and TRBJ1-1; the D is unclear. The V and J ends lost 8 bases and 1 base respectively, with 11 bases between them. Germline V gives CDR1 MDHEN, CDR2 SYDVKM. The CDR3 consists of 13 residues. The CDR3 sequence: CASFNRENTEAFF. The DNA for the CDR3 is TGTGCCAGCTTCAATAGGGAGAACACTGAAGCTTTCTTT.

This clonotype was recorded a few times. The CDR3, as DNA: TGTGCCAGCAGGTCCCGTGGGGACAGGGCTGGGGCCAACGTCCTGACTTTC. Its translation: CASRSRGDRAGANVLTF. The rearrangement joins TRBV6-1 to TRBJ2-6, with 9 bases identical to TRBD1. V trimming: 6 bases; J trimming: 2 bases; junction bases outside the gene matches: 8. Germline assignment: CDR1 MNHNS and CDR2 SASEGT. The CDR3 totals 17 residues.

This clonotype was seen ten or more times. The genes are TRBV20-1 and TRBJ2-2; D is ambiguous. The CDR3 extends over 14 amino acids. Germline loops: CDR1 DFQATT, CDR2 SNEGSKA (reference sequence). The V end lost 3 bases, the J end lost 3 bases, and 11 bases lay between the germline ends. This CDR3 reads CSASRPQDTGELFF. CDR3 DNA sequence: TGCAGTGCTAGTAGGCCCCAGGACACCGGGGAGCTGTTTTTT.